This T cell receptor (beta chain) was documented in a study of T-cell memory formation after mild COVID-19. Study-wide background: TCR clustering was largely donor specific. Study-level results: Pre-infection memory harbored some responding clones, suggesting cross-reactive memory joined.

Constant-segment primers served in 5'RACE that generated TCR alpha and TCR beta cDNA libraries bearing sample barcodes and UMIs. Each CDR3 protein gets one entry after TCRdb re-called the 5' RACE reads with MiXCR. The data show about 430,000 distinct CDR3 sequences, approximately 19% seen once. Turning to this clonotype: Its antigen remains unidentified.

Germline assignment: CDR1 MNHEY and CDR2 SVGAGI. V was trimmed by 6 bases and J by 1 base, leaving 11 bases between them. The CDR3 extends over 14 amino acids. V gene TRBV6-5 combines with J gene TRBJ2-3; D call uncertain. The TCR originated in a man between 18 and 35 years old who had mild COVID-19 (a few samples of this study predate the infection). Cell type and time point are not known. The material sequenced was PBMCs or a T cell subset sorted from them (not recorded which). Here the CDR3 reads CASSLEAGTDTQYF. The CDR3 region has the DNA TGTGCCAGCAGCCTAGAGGCGGGCACAGATACGCAGTATTTT.